The 23 T cell receptor beta chains below all came from one sample that was sequenced in a study of blood T cell repertoires in COVID-19. Sequencing was performed with immunoSEQ multiplex PCR; in TCRdb, only in-frame clones are kept and a portion is missing. The sample contains approximately 300,000 clones, approximately 90% of which appear only once. Sequencing was done on a sample of peripheral blood. The receptors stem from a woman aged 25 to 45 with COVID-19, enrolled during active disease.

The J gene is TRBJ1-1, the V gene TRBV5-1, with 10 bases identical to TRBD1. This CDR3 contains 15 residues. Germline V CDR1 and CDR2: SGHRS, YFSETQ. V lost 5 bases and J lost 4; bases outside the gene matches: 8. The CDR3 spells CASRKRQGAGTEAFF. DNA for the CDR3: TGCGCCAGCAGAAAGAGACAGGGGGCCGGCACTGAAGCTTTCTTT.

In this sample, this clone turned up once. J is TRBJ1-2 and V is TRBV7-9, with TRBD1 matching 7 bases. The J segment lost 5 bases and the V segment lost 1 base, leaving 10 bases of the junction unmatched. CDR1 SEHNR and CDR2 FQNEAQ come from the germline V gene (reference sequence). CDR3 size: 16 residues. The CDR3 region has the DNA TGTGCCAGCAGCTTAGGGAGATCGGGACAGACTTATGGCTACACCTTC. Encoded protein: CASSLGRSGQTYGYTF. Supplemented by reference TRBV7-9 and TRBJ1-2, the full variable domain reads DTGVSQNPRHKITKRGQNVTFRCDPISEHNRLYWYRQTLGQGPEFLTYFQNEAQLEKSRLLSDRFSAERPKGSFSTLEIQRTEQGDSAMYLCASSLGRSGQTYGYTFGSGTRLTVV.

This clone appeared a few times. This sequence joins TRBV3-1 (or the pseudogene TRBV3-2) and TRBJ2-7; the match to TRBD1 covers 7 bases. This CDR3 has 15 amino acids. Germline loops: CDR1 LGHDT, CDR2 YNNKEL (reference sequence). J was trimmed by 0 bases and V by 4 bases; bases with no gene match: 6. The CDR3 DNA reads TGTGCCAGCAGCCCTCGGGACAGCCCCTCCTACGAGCAGTACTTC. It is translated as CASSPRDSPSYEQYF.

This chain uses TRBV6-5 with TRBJ1-1; D may be TRBD1 (5 bases). CDR3 size: 15 residues. Per germline, CDR1 MNHEY and CDR2 SVGAGI. With 6 bases removed from V and 5 bases from J, the gap between germline ends came to 19 bases. Here the CDR3 DNA reads TGTGCCAGCAGCGCACAAACGGGGGGGTTGACTGAAGCTTTCTTT. It translates to CASSAQTGGLTEAFF.

This clone was observed once. The chain recombines TRBV4-1 with TRBJ1-4; 8 bases agree with TRBD1. The CDR3 runs 14 residues. Losses at the gene ends were 4 bases for V and 5 bases for J; bases not matched to a gene: 3. Germline CDR1 reads MGHRA; CDR2 reads YSYEKL. The CDR3 nucleotides are TGCGCCAGCAGCCGGGGGACAGGAAATGAAAAACTGTTTTTT. Translated, it gives CASSRGTGNEKLFF.

Regarding this clone: The identical CDR3 is also encoded by other nucleotide sequences in the sample. The genes are TRBV27 and TRBJ1-4; D remains ambiguous. Between the trimmed V and J ends, which lost 0 bases and 5 bases, there was a span of 7 bases. From germline, CDR1 is MNHEY and CDR2 SMNVEV (reference sequence). The CDR3 consists of 14 residues. CDR3 sequence reads: CASSLSWQNEKLFF. The CDR3 nucleotides read TGTGCCAGCAGTTTATCTTGGCAGAATGAAAAACTGTTTTTT.

The rearrangement joins TRBV28 to TRBJ2-5; TRBD1 agrees at 8 bases. V shed 5 bases, J shed 4 bases, and the junction held 12 bases outside the gene matches. Germline V CDR1 and CDR2: MDHEN, SYDVKM. This CDR3 region has 16 residues. Here the CDR3 DNA reads TGTGCCAGCAGTCACCGGGACAGGCCTCTACGAGAGACCCAGTACTTC. Translated, it gives CASSHRDRPLRETQYF.

This sequence joins TRBV4-2 and TRBJ2-2; 8 positions agree with TRBD1. This CDR3 is 17 amino acids long. Germline CDR1 is LGHNA and CDR2 is YNFKEQ. V gave up 0 bases and J gave up 1 base; unmatched junction bases: 4. Here the CDR3 reads CASSQDAGTGNTGELFF. DNA of the CDR3: TGTGCCAGCAGCCAAGACGCGGGGACAGGGAACACCGGGGAGCTGTTTTTT.

CDR3 in amino acids: CASSPTGVRGYTF. CDR3 nucleotides: TGTGCCAGCAGCCCTACAGGGGTCCGTGGCTACACCTTC. The gene calls are TRBV5-5 and TRBJ1-2; 7 nucleotides match TRBD1. The germline V gene encodes CDR1 SGHKS and CDR2 YYEKEE (reference sequence). The CDR3 has 13 residues. V lost 4 bases to trimming and J lost 7 bases; unmatched junction nucleotides: 7.

The chain couples TRBV7-2 to TRBJ2-5; TRBD1 matches 9 bases. In germline, CDR1 is SGHTA, CDR2 FQGNSA. With V trimmed by 4 bases and J by 4 bases, 4 bases remained unmatched. The CDR3 contains 14 residues. DNA of the CDR3: TGTGCCAGCAGCTCGGACAGGGGACGAGAGACCCAGTACTTC. It specifies CASSSDRGRETQYF.

The genes are TRBV7-9 and TRBJ1-2; 8 positions agree with TRBD1. The CDR3 sequence is 15 residues long. Looked up from germline, CDR1 is SEHNR and CDR2 is FQNEAQ (reference sequence). Losses at the gene ends were 5 bases for V and 0 bases for J; bases not matched to a gene: 5. As DNA, the CDR3 is TGTGCCAGCAGCCCGGGGACAGGCACTAACTATGGCTACACCTTC. As protein: CASSPGTGTNYGYTF.

The CDR3 sequence: CASSQGPGELFF. In nucleotides, the CDR3 is TGTGCCAGCTCGCAGGGTCCCGGGGAGCTGTTTTTT. This rearrangement joins TRBV18 to TRBJ2-2; TRBD1 might be the D (5 bases). The CDR3 contains 12 residues. The germline gives CDR1 KGHSH, CDR2 LQKENI. V lost 6 bases and J 6 bases, leaving 8 bases between the germline ends.

This clone appeared a single time. The chain recombines TRBV7-2 with TRBJ2-3; TRBD2 aligns across 8 bases. The CDR3 covers 16 residues. Trimming took 5 bases from V and 8 from J; bases not matched to a gene: 15. Germline V gives CDR1 SGHTA, CDR2 FQGNSA. CDR3 bases: TGTGCCAGCAGCCCAGCTGGGCTAGCGGGTTCGGTTACGCAGTATTTT. Translating gives CASSPAGLAGSVTQYF.

The rearrangement uses TRBV28 and TRBJ2-3; D is undetermined. The CDR3 spans 12 residues. Germline V lookup: CDR1 MDHEN, CDR2 SYDVKM. V was shortened by 5 bases and J by 3 bases, with 6 bases between the two germline ends. CDR3 amino acids: CASSPFTDTQYF. Here the CDR3 DNA reads TGTGCCAGCAGTCCTTTTACAGATACGCAGTATTTT.

V gene TRBV24-1 combines with J gene TRBJ2-2; D is perhaps TRBD1 (6 bases). CDR3 length: 16 amino acids. V was shortened by 3 bases and J by 4 bases, with 14 bases between the two germline ends. Germline V gives CDR1 KGHDR, CDR2 SFDVKD. CDR3 sequence (DNA): TGTGCCACCAGTGATACCAACAGGGTGGGCACCGGGGAGCTGTTTTTT. Amino acids: CATSDTNRVGTGELFF.

The J gene is TRBJ1-1, the V gene TRBV6-5, with D unresolved. Germline V lookup: CDR1 MNHEY, CDR2 SVGAGI. V was pared by 6 bases and J by 3 bases, with 11 bases between. The length of the CDR3 is 13 residues. In nucleotides, the CDR3 is TGTGCCAGCAGGACCAGCGAGCACACTGAAGCTTTCTTT. It translates to CASRTSEHTEAFF.

The J gene is TRBJ2-1, the V gene TRBV6-5; weak D call: TRBD2 (5 bases). From germline, CDR1 is MNHEY and CDR2 SVGAGI. V lost 6 bases and J 6 bases, leaving 9 bases between the germline ends. CDR3 length: 12 residues. The CDR3 bases are TGTGCCAGCAGCAGGACTGCCAATGAGCAGTTCTTC. Its translation is CASSRTANEQFF.

The chain recombines TRBV6-5 with TRBJ1-4; the match to TRBD1 covers 9 bases. The CDR3 runs to 15 residues. V lost 4 bases and J lost 7; bases outside the gene matches: 7. Germline V gives CDR1 MNHEY, CDR2 SVGAGI. CDR3 bases: TGTGCCAGCAGTTCTCGGACAGGGGCAGGTGAAAAACTGTTTTTT. This codes for CASSSRTGAGEKLFF.

J is TRBJ2-2 and V is TRBV18; D uncertain. Germline V CDR1 and CDR2: KGHSH, LQKENI. The CDR3 has 16 residues. Trimming left V 6 bases short and J 4 bases short, with 18 bases between. The CDR3 DNA follows: TGTGCCAGCTCCCTTCACCCCCCGGGTCCCACCGGGGAGCTGTTTTTT. Amino acids: CASSLHPPGPTGELFF.

The gene calls are TRBV27 and TRBJ2-7; D unresolved. Germline CDR1 MNHEY, CDR2 SMNVEV (reference sequence). The V end was cut by 5 bases, the J end by 3 bases, with 11 bases between. This CDR3 contains 13 residues. The CDR3 DNA reads TGTGCCAGCAGTACCCAGGTCGGCTACGAGCAGTACTTC. As protein: CASSTQVGYEQYF.

The genes are TRBV6-5 and TRBJ1-1, with D perhaps TRBD1 (6 bases). The ends were cut back, 5 bases at V and 10 bases at J, with 14 bases in the middle. Germline CDR1 and CDR2: MNHEY and SVGAGI. CDR3 length: 12 amino acids. CDR3 DNA: TGTGCCAGCAGTCTACAGGGACAAGGAGCTTTCTTT. Its protein is CASSLQGQGAFF.

This sequence joins TRBV27 and TRBJ2-1; D is possibly TRBD1 (5 bases). This CDR3 spans 16 amino acids. With 2 bases removed from V and 4 bases from J, the gap between germline ends came to 15 bases. Looked up from germline, CDR1 is MNHEY and CDR2 is SMNVEV (reference sequence). As DNA, the CDR3 is TGTGCCAGCAGTTTAAGAAGGGGCCTAAGGTACAATGAGCAGTTCTTC. Protein sequence: CASSLRRGLRYNEQFF.

The gene calls are TRBV2 and TRBJ1-2; 9 bases fit TRBD1. V shed 7 bases, J shed 5 bases, and the junction held 11 bases outside the gene matches. Germline CDR1 and CDR2: SNHLY and FYNNEI. The CDR3 covers 15 residues. CDR3 sequence: CASTIPGQGVYGYTF. CDR3 coding DNA: TGTGCCAGCACTATACCGGGACAGGGAGTATATGGCTACACCTTC.